These 2 T cell receptor beta chains came from one sample sequenced in a study of blood T cell repertoires in COVID-19. TCRdb's table, derived via immunoSEQ multiplex PCR, lists solely in-frame clones and lacks some. This sample has tens of thousands of clones, with around four fifths found just once. Sequenced: peripheral blood. The receptors derive from a man in his fifties with acute or convalescent COVID-19.

The chain carries TRBV7-2 and TRBJ1-3; 8 nucleotides line up with TRBD1. The CDR3 covers 16 residues. Germline V gives CDR1 SGHTA, CDR2 FQGNSA. V shed 0 bases, J shed 3 bases, and the junction held 4 bases outside the gene matches. DNA for the CDR3: TGTGCCAGCAGCTTAGCGGCAGGGGGCGGTGGAAACACCATATATTTT. Protein sequence: CASSLAAGGGGNTIYF.

The CDR3, as DNA: TGTGCCAGCAGCTTAGGGACAGTCCTGAATGAAAAACTGTTTTTT. Its translation: CASSLGTVLNEKLFF. The chain links TRBV7-2 to TRBJ1-4, with D possibly being TRBD1 (6 bases). Germline values: CDR1 SGHTA, CDR2 FQGNSA. The length of the CDR3 is 15 residues. Trimming left V 1 base short and J 5 bases short, with 11 bases between. The variable domain in full, with the rest retrieved from reference TRBV7-2 and TRBJ1-4, is GAGVSQSPSNKVTEKGKDVELRCDPISGHTALYWYRQSLGQGLEFLIYFQGNSAPDKSGLPSDRFSAERTGGSVSTLTIQRTQQEDSAVYLCASSLGTVLNEKLFFGSGTQLSVL.